Below are 6 T cell receptor beta chains sequenced from a single sample in a study of cytomegalovirus exposure and HLA in healthy donors. In the PCR, 60 Vbeta and 13 Jbeta primers were used. Repertoires were generated with immunoSEQ multiplex PCR, while TCRdb's copy carries only in-frame clones and drops some. This table has 100,000 to 150,000 clones, about 74% appearing once. Material for sequencing was PBMCs. The receptors originated from a male donor in good health and CMV-seronegative.

About this clone itself: The junction departs from the called germline gene at one end, perhaps through a read error. The CDR3 region is CSSRLTETQYF. The DNA for the CDR3 is TGTTCCAGCAGACTCACAGAGACCCAGTACTTC. J is TRBJ2-5 and V is TRBV7-9; no firm D call. Per germline, CDR1 SEHNR and CDR2 FQNEAQ (reference sequence). The CDR3 consists of 11 residues.

This CDR3 is CAWSIAGGRGTQYF. The CDR3 nucleotides read TGTGCCTGGTCCATAGCGGGGGGGCGGGGTACGCAGTATTTT. V is TRBV30 and J is TRBJ2-3, with TRBD2 identical over 11 bases. The germline gives CDR1 GTSNPN, CDR2 SVGIG (reference sequence). V trimming: 5 bases; J trimming: 8 bases; junction bases outside the gene matches: 9. This CDR3 comprises 14 residues.

This clone occurred once. The chain links TRBV27 to TRBJ2-7, with D perhaps TRBD1 (6 bases). This CDR3 has 16 residues. Trimming cost V 3 bases and J 4 bases, with 19 bases left between them. Germline values: CDR1 MNHEY, CDR2 SMNVEV (reference sequence). CDR3 nucleotide sequence: TGTGCCAGCAGTTTTACGGCAGGGGAACGTGTGTACGAGCAGTACTTC. It yields the protein CASSFTAGERVYEQYF.

V and J are TRBV7-9 and TRBJ2-7; 7 nucleotides match TRBD2. The junction had 3 bases not matched to a gene; V was cut back by 5 bases and J by 2 bases. Germline CDR1 and CDR2: SEHNR and FQNEAQ (reference sequence). The length of the CDR3 is 13 residues. In DNA form, the CDR3 reads TGTGCCAGCAGCCTTGGGACTACCTACGAGCAGTACTTC. This gives the protein CASSLGTTYEQYF.

The table lists this clone with a count of one. The chain has TRBV9 and TRBJ2-7; 8 nucleotides agree with TRBD2. Germline loops: CDR1 SGDLS, CDR2 YYNGEE. CDR3 size: 16 residues. V was clipped by 0 bases and J by 0 bases; unmatched bases: 5. CDR3 amino acids: CASSVGGGTSSYEQYF. CDR3 nucleotide sequence: TGTGCCAGCAGCGTAGGTGGAGGGACTAGCTCCTACGAGCAGTACTTC.

V usage is TRBV5-4 and J usage is TRBJ2-7, with 7 nucleotides matching TRBD1. Germline trimming cut 4 bases from V and 1 base from J; bases unmatched to any gene: 5. Germline lookup yields CDR1 SGHNT and CDR2 YYREEE (reference sequence). The CDR3 sequence is 14 residues long. In DNA, the CDR3 is TGTGCCAGCAGCGGGCCGGGACAGTCCTACGAGCAGTACTTC. It yields the protein CASSGPGQSYEQYF.